The entry that follows covers one T cell receptor beta chain sequence. Its target is unknown. The CDR3 loop spans 15 amino acids. CDR1 LGHNA and CDR2 YNFKEQ come from the germline V gene. The germline V and J ends were trimmed by 0 bases and 4 bases, with 13 bases remaining between them. The study ran its PCR with 60 Vbeta and 13 Jbeta primers. Produced via immunoSEQ multiplex PCR; TCRdb's table is partial and in-frame only. The sample lists more than 95,000 clones, around three quarters occurring once. This sample is drawn from a study of cytomegalovirus exposure and HLA in healthy donors. Whole-study findings and limits: The authors listed 150 to 200 TCR beta chains as cytomegalovirus-associated.

Donors sampled were nominally healthy, though unrecorded immune exposures were likely. Sequencing was done on a sample of PBMCs. The chain employs TRBV4-2 and TRBJ2-7; D perhaps matches TRBD1 (6 bases). This receptor was taken from a woman in her thirties or forties in good health and CMV-seronegative. CDR3 in DNA: TGTGCCAGCAGCCAAGATCAGACAGGACGGTACGAGCAGTACTTC. Its protein product is CASSQDQTGRYEQYF.